Presented here are 24 T cell receptor beta chains from one specimen sequenced in a study of cytomegalovirus exposure and HLA in healthy donors. The PCR had 60 Vbeta and 13 Jbeta primers. Assay: immunoSEQ multiplex PCR; the TCRdb copy retains only in-frame clones and omits some. The repertoire holds roughly 200,000 clones, with 75% to 90% as singletons. Sequenced input: PBMCs. The receptors come from a boy between 5 and 17 years old in good health and CMV-seronegative.

The gene calls are TRBV19 and TRBJ1-2; no reliable D call. This CDR3 has 17 residues. V was pared by 1 base and J by 5 bases, with 20 bases between. From germline, CDR1 is LNHDA and CDR2 SQIVND (reference sequence). CDR3 in amino acids: CASSIGITLRLEYGYTF. DNA for the CDR3: TGTGCCAGTAGTATAGGAATTACCCTCAGACTCGAGTATGGCTACACCTTC. Supplemented by reference TRBV19 and TRBJ1-2, the full variable domain reads DGGITQSPKYLFRKEGQNVTLSCEQNLNHDAMYWYRQDPGQGLRLIYYSQIVNDFQKGDIAEGYSVSREKKESFPLTVTSAQKNPTAFYLCASSIGITLRLEYGYTFGSGTRLTVV.

The chain employs TRBV2 and TRBJ2-1, with unresolved D. Trimming cost V 7 bases and J 9 bases, with 16 bases left between them. Germline assignment: CDR1 SNHLY and CDR2 FYNNEI. The CDR3 has 13 amino acids. The CDR3 loop is CASKFDSFGEQFF. DNA for the CDR3: TGTGCCAGCAAATTCGACTCTTTCGGTGAGCAGTTCTTC.

This rearrangement joins TRBV19 to TRBJ1-3; D is possibly TRBD1 (6 bases). Germline assignment: CDR1 LNHDA and CDR2 SQIVND (reference sequence). This CDR3 is built from 13 residues. Trimming took off 8 bases at V and 0 bases at J, with 8 bases between the two ends. The chain's CDR3 is CASQDSSGNTIYF. Written as DNA, the CDR3 is TGTGCCAGTCAGGACAGCTCTGGAAACACCATATATTTT.

J is TRBJ1-1 and V is TRBV6-6; no reliable D call. This CDR3 contains 13 residues. V was cut by 4 bases and J by 1 base, with 7 bases left in between. Germline V CDR1 and CDR2: MNHNY, SVGAGI (reference sequence). The CDR3 nucleotides read TGTGCCAGCAGTTCGCGGGGGAACACTGAAGCTTTCTTT. Translation gives CASSSRGNTEAFF.

The V gene is TRBV7-2, the J gene TRBJ1-2; 8 nucleotides align to TRBD1. The CDR3 spans 16 residues. V shed 4 bases and J 0 bases; nucleotides not matched to a gene: 7. CDR1 and CDR2 (germline): SGHTA, FQGNSA. The CDR3 protein is CASSYGQGQANYGYTF. Here the CDR3 DNA reads TGTGCCAGCAGCTACGGACAGGGCCAAGCTAACTATGGCTACACCTTC.

This chain links TRBV11-2 with TRBJ1-1; D uncertain. CDR3 length: 15 residues. Trimming stripped 3 bases from V and 0 bases from J, with 11 bases between. Germline V gene lookup returns CDR1 SGHAT and CDR2 FQNNGV. DNA of the CDR3: TGTGCCAGCAGCTTTCCCCCAATTTTGAACACTGAAGCTTTCTTT. This codes for CASSFPPILNTEAFF.

This clone was seen only once. V gene TRBV19 combines with J gene TRBJ2-4; TRBD1 matches 8 bases. V lost 2 bases and J lost 7; bases outside the gene matches: 4. Per the germline V gene, CDR1 is LNHDA and CDR2 is SQIVND (reference sequence). There are 14 residues in the CDR3. The CDR3 DNA is TGTGCCAGTAGTATAAGGACAGGGAACAACATTCAGTACTTC. Translation gives CASSIRTGNNIQYF.

This clone has more than one count but fewer than ten. The chain links TRBV7-3 to TRBJ1-2, with 8 bases lining up with TRBD1. CDR1 and CDR2 from the germline V gene are SGHTA and FQGTGA. V lost 2 bases to trimming and J lost 8 bases; unmatched junction nucleotides: 13. The CDR3 consists of 16 residues. The CDR3 sequence is CASSLGGTGFLRGYTF. The DNA of the CDR3 is TGTGCCAGCAGCTTAGGAGGGACAGGTTTTTTGCGGGGCTACACCTTC.

This chain joins TRBV12-5 and TRBJ1-1; 12 bases map to TRBD1. After removal of 5 bases from V and 3 bases from J, the junction contained 4 bases not matched to a gene. The CDR3 sequence is 15 residues long. Germline V CDR1 and CDR2: LGHNT, FRNRAP. DNA for the CDR3: TGTGCTAGTGGTAGGGACAGGGGGCAGGACACTGAAGCTTTCTTT. As protein: CASGRDRGQDTEAFF.

The rearrangement uses TRBV6-1 and TRBJ2-1, with a possible D match to TRBD2 (7 bases). The CDR3 is 15 amino acids. Germline values: CDR1 MNHNS, CDR2 SASEGT. Trimming removed 3 bases at V and 5 bases at J, with 14 bases between. The CDR3 reads CASSDGQGRDNEQFF. The DNA of the CDR3 is TGTGCCAGCAGTGACGGGCAGGGGAGGGACAATGAGCAGTTCTTC.

This chain uses TRBV5-1 with TRBJ2-7; 7 nucleotides align to TRBD2. This CDR3 contains 14 residues. J lost 3 bases, V lost 2 bases, and 5 bases had no gene match. Germline-derived CDR1 and CDR2 are SGHRS and YFSETQ. The CDR3 DNA reads TGCGCCAGCAGCTTTACGGGGGGTAGCTACGAGCAGTACTTC. Its translation is CASSFTGGSYEQYF.

Comments on this clone: One end of the junction does not line up with germline, which may come from a read error. This chain joins TRBV6-1 and TRBJ2-7, with D unresolved. This CDR3 comprises 16 residues. CDR1 is MNHNS, CDR2 SASEGT, per germline. As DNA, the CDR3 is TGTGCCAGCAGCGAAGCCCTACGCGGCATCTCCTACGAGCAGTACTTC. The encoded protein is CASSEALRGISYEQYF.

The chain has TRBV4-3 and TRBJ1-2; TRBD1 is a possible D gene (6 bases). The CDR3 is made up of 15 amino acids. From germline, CDR1 is LGHNA and CDR2 YSLEER. The ends were cut back, 0 bases at V and 8 bases at J, with 16 bases in the middle. CDR3 in amino acids: CASSQEGVAGVGYTF. The CDR3 bases are TGCGCCAGCAGCCAAGAGGGTGTGGCAGGGGTCGGCTACACCTTC.

The rearrangement joins TRBV11-2 to TRBJ1-3; 9 bases are a match to TRBD1. This CDR3 is built from 18 residues. Germline V gene data show CDR1 as SGHAT and CDR2 as FQNNGV. The junction had 14 bases not matched to a gene; V was cut back by 5 bases and J by 3 bases. For the CDR3, the DNA is TGTGCCAGCAGCCTCCTTAGTACCCGGACAGGGGTTGGAAACACCATATATTTT. Protein sequence: CASSLLSTRTGVGNTIYF.

This clone was detected a few times. V is TRBV19 and J is TRBJ2-3; maybe TRBD1 (5 bases). Trimming left V 5 bases short and J 6 bases short, with 12 bases between. The CDR3 totals 13 residues. The germline gives CDR1 LNHDA, CDR2 SQIVND (reference sequence). The DNA for the CDR3 is TGTGCCAGTAGTGCCCCAGGGTGGGATACGCAGTATTTT. Translating it yields CASSAPGWDTQYF.

Comment on this clone: In the same sample, other DNA sequences code for this CDR3. This rearrangement joins TRBV6-1 to TRBJ1-1, with D possibly matching TRBD1 (5 bases). The germline CDR1 and CDR2 sequences are MNHNS and SASEGT. V lost 4 bases to trimming and J lost 5 bases, with 8 bases between them. CDR3 length: 12 residues. The CDR3 is CASSGGGTEAFF. The CDR3 region has the DNA TGTGCCAGCAGTGGCGGGGGAACTGAAGCTTTCTTT.

The V and J genes are TRBV30 and TRBJ1-2; 8 bases fit TRBD1. V shed 2 bases and J 6 bases; nucleotides not matched to a gene: 5. CDR1 GTSNPN and CDR2 SVGIG come from the germline V gene (reference sequence). The CDR3 loop spans 13 amino acids. The chain's CDR3 is CAWSTRQGNGYTF. The DNA for the CDR3 is TGTGCCTGGAGTACGAGACAGGGGAATGGCTACACCTTC.

The genes are TRBV9 and TRBJ2-3; D remains unclear. Trimming took off 3 bases at V and 2 bases at J, with 4 bases between the two ends. The CDR3 runs 12 residues. CDR1 and CDR2 from the germline V gene are SGDLS and YYNGEE. CDR3 region: CASSAVTDTQYF. The CDR3 region has the DNA TGTGCCAGCAGCGCGGTCACAGATACGCAGTATTTT.

The rearrangement links TRBV6-5 to TRBJ2-1, with TRBD1 identical over 8 bases. The length of the CDR3 is 15 residues. The V segment lost 2 bases and the J segment 6 bases; nucleotides outside the gene matches: 6. Germline CDR1 MNHEY, CDR2 SVGAGI. CDR3 in DNA: TGTGCCAGCAGTTACGCTTTCCAGGGGGCCAATGAGCAGTTCTTC. Translated, it gives CASSYAFQGANEQFF.

The V and J genes are TRBV9 and TRBJ1-2; TRBD1 agrees at 10 bases. This CDR3 contains 15 residues. Losses at the gene ends were 4 bases for V and 1 base for J; bases not matched to a gene: 4. From germline, CDR1 is SGDLS and CDR2 YYNGEE. CDR3 DNA: TGTGCCAGCAGCAGCCGGGACAGGGGTAACTATGGCTACACCTTC. Its protein product is CASSSRDRGNYGYTF. Based on the CDR3 plus reference TRBV9 and TRBJ1-2, the full variable domain is DSGVTQTPKHLITATGQRVTLRCSPRSGDLSVYWYQQSLDQGLQFLIQYYNGEERAKGNILERFSAQQFPDLHSELNLSSLELGDSALYFCASSSRDRGNYGYTFGSGTRLTVV.

This chain links TRBV5-4 with TRBJ2-5, with 8 bases aligning to TRBD1. This CDR3 contains 13 residues. Germline V CDR1 and CDR2: SGHNT, YYREEE (reference sequence). V lost 4 bases to trimming and J lost 5 bases; unmatched junction nucleotides: 4. The CDR3, as DNA: TGTGCCAGCAGCCTGACAGGGGAGGAGACCCAGTACTTC. Its translation is CASSLTGEETQYF.

This chain connects TRBV19 to TRBJ2-1, with D possibly TRBD2 on 5 matching bases. Germline V CDR1 and CDR2: LNHDA, SQIVND (reference sequence). This CDR3 has 15 residues. The germline V and J ends were trimmed by 1 base and 0 bases, with 7 bases remaining between them. The CDR3 protein is CASSIVAFSYNEQFF. The CDR3 bases are TGTGCCAGTAGTATAGTAGCGTTCTCCTACAATGAGCAGTTCTTC.

V and J are TRBV9 and TRBJ1-3; D is unclear. V lost 0 bases to trimming and J lost 3 bases, with 4 bases between them. Germline loops: CDR1 SGDLS, CDR2 YYNGEE. This CDR3 has 13 amino acids. CDR3 bases: TGTGCCAGCAGCGTAGATATTGGAAACACCATATATTTT. Translated: CASSVDIGNTIYF.

A remark on this clone: This CDR3 is also generated by other DNA sequences in the sample. This chain joins TRBV4-1 and TRBJ1-2; D uncertain. This CDR3 is built from 12 residues. V shed 1 base and J shed 5 bases, with 5 bases lying between them. CDR1 and CDR2 (germline): MGHRA, YSYEKL. CDR3 in DNA: TGCGCCAGCAGCCAAGGGAGATATGGCTACACCTTC. As protein: CASSQGRYGYTF.